The 3 T cell receptor beta chains given below trace back to one sample, sequenced in a study of cytomegalovirus exposure and HLA in healthy donors. This PCR relied on a set of 60 Vbeta primers and 13 Jbeta primers. Libraries were prepared by immunoSEQ multiplex PCR; TCRdb keeps only in-frame clonotypes and omits some of them. Here the sample spans around 140,000 clones, roughly three quarters being singletons. The sample consisted of PBMCs. The receptors come from a woman between 35 and 50 years old in good health and CMV-seronegative.

The chain joins TRBV6-5 to TRBJ2-6, with D unclear. V lost 6 bases, J lost 0 bases, and 6 bases lay in between. The CDR3 spans 14 residues. Germline CDR1 is MNHEY and CDR2 is SVGAGI. Here the CDR3 reads CASRRSSGANVLTF. In DNA, the CDR3 is TGTGCCAGCAGACGGAGCTCTGGGGCCAACGTCCTGACTTTC.

The chain recombines TRBV5-4 with TRBJ1-4; D is uncertain. V shed 0 bases and J shed 3 bases, with 3 bases lying between them. Germline CDR1 and CDR2: SGHNT and YYREEE (reference sequence). This CDR3 contains 13 residues. CDR3 amino acids: CASSLAANEKLFF. The CDR3 DNA sequence: TGTGCCAGCAGCTTGGCCGCTAATGAAAAACTGTTTTTT. The entire variable domain, with the rest obtained from reference TRBV5-4 and TRBJ1-4, is as follows: ETGVTQSPTHLIKTRGQQVTLRCSSQSGHNTVSWYQQALGQGPQFIFQYYREEENGRGNFPPRFSGLQFPNYSSELNVNALELDDSALYLCASSLAANEKLFFGSGTQLSVL.

This clone was counted between two and nine times. The DNA for the CDR3 is TGTGCCAGCAGCGTATTCGACAGCTCCTCTGGGGCCAACGTCCTGACTTTC. Translating it yields CASSVFDSSSGANVLTF. The rearrangement links TRBV9 to TRBJ2-6, with D possibly being TRBD1 (5 bases). Germline CDR1 is SGDLS and CDR2 is YYNGEE. V lost 1 base and J lost 0, with 11 bases in between. The CDR3 loop spans 17 amino acids.